Shown below are 26 T cell receptor beta chains from a single sample sequenced in a study of technical replicates of blood from several donors. Profiled with immunoSEQ multiplex PCR; TCRdb holds only in-frame clones, not every one. Among around 80,000 clones listed, 98% were seen once. The sample taken for sequencing was T cells isolated from PBMCs. The source of these receptors is a human donor in good health.

J is TRBJ2-3 and V is TRBV15; D gene uncertain. Germline V gene sequence: CDR1 LNHNV, CDR2 YYDKDF (reference sequence). The CDR3 spans 13 residues. Trimming cost V 3 bases and J 0 bases, with 4 bases left between them. The DNA of the CDR3 is TGTGCCACCAGCAGCATTAGCACAGATACGCAGTATTTT. As protein: CATSSISTDTQYF.

The chain links TRBV6-5 to TRBJ2-3; tentatively, D is TRBD2 (5 bases). Between the trimmed V and J ends, which lost 2 bases and 3 bases, there was a span of 15 bases. The CDR3 sequence is 16 residues long. Germline V CDR1 and CDR2: MNHEY, SVGAGI. Written as DNA, the CDR3 is TGTGCCAGCAGTTACCGAGGGCAGCTTAAAACAGATACGCAGTATTTT. This gives the protein CASSYRGQLKTDTQYF.

The chain combines TRBV7-9 with TRBJ1-1, with 8 bases fitting TRBD1. The CDR3 loop spans 15 amino acids. J was trimmed by 3 bases and V by 4 bases; bases with no gene match: 7. Germline assignment: CDR1 SEHNR and CDR2 FQNEAQ (reference sequence). The CDR3 sequence: CASSSGQGRDTEAFF. CDR3 nucleotide sequence: TGTGCCAGCAGCTCCGGACAGGGAAGGGACACTGAAGCTTTCTTT.

This clone occurred once. The chain recombines TRBV5-4 with TRBJ1-1; weak D call: TRBD1 (5 bases). The length of the CDR3 is 14 residues. The V end was cut by 3 bases, the J end by 8 bases, with 17 bases between. Germline loops: CDR1 SGHNT, CDR2 YYREEE (reference sequence). The CDR3 loop reads CASSSTGAGLEAFF. Here the CDR3 DNA reads TGTGCCAGCAGCTCCACAGGTGCCGGCCTCGAAGCTTTCTTT.

This chain connects TRBV6-5 to TRBJ1-2; D is possibly TRBD1 (6 bases). Trimming pared 6 bases from V and 6 bases from J, leaving 14 bases between. Germline V lookup: CDR1 MNHEY, CDR2 SVGAGI. The CDR3 consists of 13 residues. The CDR3 DNA follows: TGTGCCAGCAGGAGGGGGGGGGTGAATGGCTACACCTTC. Translating gives CASRRGGVNGYTF.

V usage is TRBV18 and J usage is TRBJ1-2, with D unresolved. The CDR3 loop spans 14 amino acids. V lost 3 bases and J lost 4, with 12 bases in between. Germline V lookup: CDR1 KGHSH, CDR2 LQKENI. This CDR3 reads CASSPTGNFYGYTF. The CDR3 region has the DNA TGTGCCAGCTCACCCACGGGGAACTTCTATGGCTACACCTTC.

The CDR3 sequence is CASSSGQGWDAFF. DNA for the CDR3: TGCGCCAGCAGCTCAGGACAGGGGTGGGATGCTTTCTTT. The rearrangement joins TRBV5-1 to TRBJ1-1, with 9 positions matching TRBD1. The trim removed 3 bases at V and 11 bases at J, leaving 8 bases unmatched. The germline CDR1 and CDR2 sequences are SGHRS and YFSETQ. The CDR3 is 13 amino acids.

The gene calls are TRBV7-3 and TRBJ2-3; D is ambiguous. Trimming took off 4 bases at V and 1 base at J, with 15 bases between the two ends. The CDR3 runs to 16 residues. Looked up from germline, CDR1 is SGHTA and CDR2 is FQGTGA. The DNA of the CDR3 is TGTGCCAGCAGCTCCCTAGTTGGGTCGGGCACAGATACGCAGTATTTT. It yields the protein CASSSLVGSGTDTQYF.

The CDR3 sequence: CATSRSIPYNEQFF. CDR3 DNA: TGTGCCACCAGCAGAAGCATCCCCTACAATGAGCAGTTCTTC. The chain is built from TRBV15 and TRBJ2-1; the D is unclear. Germline CDR1 is LNHNV and CDR2 is YYDKDF (reference sequence). The CDR3 covers 14 residues. Trimming pared 2 bases from V and 2 bases from J, leaving 7 bases between.

This chain connects TRBV4-2 to TRBJ1-4; 10 nucleotides align to TRBD1. In germline, CDR1 is LGHNA, CDR2 YNFKEQ. V was clipped by 1 base and J by 7 bases; unmatched bases: 3. This CDR3 is 15 amino acids long. The CDR3 loop reads CASSQAGTGVEKLFF. DNA of the CDR3: TGTGCCAGCAGCCAAGCCGGGACAGGGGTTGAAAAACTGTTTTTT.

This clone has just one count. CDR3 in DNA: TGTGCCAGCAGCCAAAGATCTAGCGGGAGTTTCGATGAGCAGTTCTTC. This encodes CASSQRSSGSFDEQFF. The V gene is TRBV4-2, the J gene TRBJ2-1; 10 bases agree with TRBD2. This CDR3 region has 16 residues. V shed 2 bases, J shed 8 bases, and the junction held 9 bases outside the gene matches. CDR1 and CDR2 from the germline V gene are LGHNA and YNFKEQ.

This chain joins TRBV4-1 and TRBJ1-5; 9 nucleotides align to TRBD1. Looked up from germline, CDR1 is MGHRA and CDR2 is YSYEKL. V was pared by 1 base and J by 6 bases, with 7 bases of the junction left unmatched. This CDR3 contains 16 residues. The CDR3 region is CASSQGTGTGSQPQHF. The CDR3 nucleotides read TGCGCCAGCAGCCAAGGCACCGGGACAGGGAGTCAGCCCCAGCATTTT.

The chain recombines TRBV6-1 with TRBJ1-4, with 9 bases lining up with TRBD1. CDR3 length: 15 residues. Looked up from germline, CDR1 is MNHNS and CDR2 is SASEGT. The J segment lost 7 bases and the V segment lost 3 bases, leaving 6 bases of the junction unmatched. CDR3 sequence: CASSDTGTGTEKLFF. CDR3 DNA sequence: TGTGCCAGCAGTGACACCGGGACAGGGACTGAAAAACTGTTTTTT.

Only one count was recorded for this clone. The rearrangement uses TRBV2 and TRBJ2-7; D might be TRBD1 (5 bases). In germline, CDR1 is SNHLY, CDR2 FYNNEI. The CDR3 runs to 14 residues. V gave up 6 bases and J gave up 7 bases, with 19 bases separating them. The DNA of the CDR3 is TGTGCCAGCAGCCCGACAGCCCCACTAAGAGAGCAGTACTTC. Its translation: CASSPTAPLREQYF.

The chain has TRBV11-3 and TRBJ2-3; D may be TRBD2 (7 bases). Germline CDR1 reads SGHNT; CDR2 reads YENEEA. The CDR3 is 14 residues long. The germline V and J ends were trimmed by 3 bases and 10 bases, with 17 bases remaining between them. CDR3 DNA sequence: TGTGCCAGCAGCTTGGACCAAACAGGGAGGGCGCAGTATTTT. It specifies CASSLDQTGRAQYF.

The J gene is TRBJ2-2, the V gene TRBV7-9; 8 bases align to TRBD1. CDR3 length: 16 amino acids. J lost 4 bases, V lost 1 base, and 5 bases had no gene match. Germline V gene data show CDR1 as SEHNR and CDR2 as FQNEAQ (reference sequence). The CDR3 region is CASSLGRQGSTGELFF. The CDR3 bases are TGTGCCAGCAGCTTAGGAAGACAGGGGTCCACCGGGGAGCTGTTTTTT.

This chain connects TRBV5-1 to TRBJ2-7, with D possibly being TRBD2 (6 bases). CDR1 SGHRS and CDR2 YFSETQ come from the germline V gene. This CDR3 is built from 15 residues. V was shortened by 2 bases and J by 1 base, with 13 bases between the two germline ends. In DNA form, the CDR3 reads TGCGCCAGCAGCTTTGGGTTCGGGGGTTCCTACGAGCAGTACTTC. Its translation is CASSFGFGGSYEQYF.

CDR3 DNA sequence: TGTGCCAGCAGAATCGAGGAGGGGGGGGCCTACGAGCAGTACTTC. Its protein product is CASRIEEGGAYEQYF. The rearrangement links TRBV28 to TRBJ2-7; D perhaps matches TRBD2 (7 bases). With 6 bases removed from V and 2 bases from J, the gap between germline ends came to 17 bases. Germline CDR1 reads MDHEN; CDR2 reads SYDVKM. The CDR3 extends over 15 amino acids.

The V and J genes are TRBV7-6 and TRBJ1-5; D is uncertain. This CDR3 spans 14 amino acids. V lost 1 base and J lost 1, with 5 bases in between. Germline loops: CDR1 SGHVS, CDR2 FNYEAQ. In DNA form, the CDR3 reads TGTGCCAGCAGCTTAGACGGGAGCAATCAGCCCCAGCATTTT. It encodes CASSLDGSNQPQHF.

The rearrangement joins TRBV7-9 to TRBJ2-3; 10 nucleotides line up with TRBD2. The CDR3 is made up of 17 amino acids. Unmatched junction bases numbered 8, after V lost 5 bases and J lost 0 bases. CDR1 SEHNR and CDR2 FQNEAQ come from the germline V gene (reference sequence). The CDR3 spells CASSPRPTSGSTDTQYF. CDR3 coding DNA: TGTGCCAGCAGCCCGCGCCCGACTAGCGGGAGCACAGATACGCAGTATTTT.

The V and J genes are TRBV28 and TRBJ1-2, with TRBD1 identical over 8 bases. The J segment lost 7 bases and the V segment lost 8 bases, leaving 12 bases of the junction unmatched. This CDR3 region has 14 residues. CDR1 is MDHEN and CDR2 is SYDVKM in the germline V gene. CDR3 sequence reads: CASSQTGVDFGYTF. The DNA of the CDR3 is TGTGCCAGCTCACAGACAGGGGTTGACTTTGGCTACACCTTC.

J is TRBJ2-1 and V is TRBV5-1; TRBD2 agrees at 15 bases. The CDR3 sequence is 19 residues long. Trimming took 0 bases from V and 7 from J; bases not matched to a gene: 11. Germline CDR1 SGHRS, CDR2 YFSETQ. The CDR3 here is CASSLGGRTSGRAWNEQFF. In DNA form, the CDR3 reads TGCGCCAGCAGCTTGGGAGGGAGGACTAGCGGGAGGGCCTGGAATGAGCAGTTCTTC.

This sequence joins TRBV6-5 and TRBJ2-1; TRBD1 matches 7 bases. The CDR3 runs 15 residues. V dropped 0 bases and J dropped 2; count of bases not matched to a gene: 1. Germline-derived CDR1 and CDR2 are MNHEY and SVGAGI. The DNA for the CDR3 is TGTGCCAGCAGTTACTCGACAGGGCCCTACAATGAGCAGTTCTTC. Residues: CASSYSTGPYNEQFF.

This clone was recorded only once. The chain uses TRBV5-1 and TRBJ2-1; D perhaps matches TRBD2 (6 bases). This CDR3 contains 14 residues. Trimming pared 1 base from V and 7 bases from J, leaving 12 bases between. Germline-derived CDR1 and CDR2 are SGHRS and YFSETQ. Here the CDR3 DNA reads TGCGCCAGCAGCTTGCCGATGGAGGGTAATGAGCAGTTCTTC. This sequence encodes CASSLPMEGNEQFF.

V usage is TRBV7-2 and J usage is TRBJ1-3; D gene uncertain. The V and J ends lost 3 bases and 0 bases respectively, with 12 bases between them. CDR1 and CDR2 from the germline V gene are SGHTA and FQGNSA. This CDR3 has 16 residues. The CDR3 nucleotides are TGTGCCAGCAGCTTTACAGTACTTGGCTCTGGAAACACCATATATTTT. Protein product: CASSFTVLGSGNTIYF.

This clone came up once. The chain uses TRBV27 and TRBJ2-7; TRBD1 might be the D (6 bases). The CDR3 runs to 14 residues. Per germline, CDR1 MNHEY and CDR2 SMNVEV (reference sequence). V dropped 4 bases and J dropped 2 bases, with 12 bases sitting between them. In DNA, the CDR3 is TGTGCCAGCAGTTCACAGGGAGCCCCCTACGAGCAGTACTTC. Translating it yields CASSSQGAPYEQYF.